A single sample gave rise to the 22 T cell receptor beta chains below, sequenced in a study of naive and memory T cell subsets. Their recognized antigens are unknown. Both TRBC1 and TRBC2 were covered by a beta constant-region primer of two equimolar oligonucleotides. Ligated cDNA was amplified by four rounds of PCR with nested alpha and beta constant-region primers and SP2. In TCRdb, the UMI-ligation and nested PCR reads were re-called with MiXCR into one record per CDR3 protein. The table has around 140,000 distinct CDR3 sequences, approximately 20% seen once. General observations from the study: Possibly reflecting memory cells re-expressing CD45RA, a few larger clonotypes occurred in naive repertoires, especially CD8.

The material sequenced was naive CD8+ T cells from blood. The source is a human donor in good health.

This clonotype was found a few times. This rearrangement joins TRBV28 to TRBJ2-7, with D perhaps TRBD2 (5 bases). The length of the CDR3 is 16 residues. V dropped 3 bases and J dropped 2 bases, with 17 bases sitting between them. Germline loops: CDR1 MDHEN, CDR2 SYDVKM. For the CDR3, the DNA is TGTGCCAGCAGTTTTGGAGAACTAGAGAACGCCTACGAGCAGTACTTC. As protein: CASSFGELENAYEQYF. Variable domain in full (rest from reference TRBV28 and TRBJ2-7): DVKVTQSSRYLVKRTGEKVFLECVQDMDHENMFWYRQDPGLGLRLIYFSYDVKMKEKGDIPEGYSVSREKKERFSLILESASTNQTSMYLCASSFGELENAYEQYFGPGTRLTVT.

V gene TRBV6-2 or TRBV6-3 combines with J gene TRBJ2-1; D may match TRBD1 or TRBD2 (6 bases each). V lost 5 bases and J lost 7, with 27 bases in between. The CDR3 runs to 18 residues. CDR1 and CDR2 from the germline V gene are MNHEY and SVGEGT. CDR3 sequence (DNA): TGTGCCAGCAGTCCCTGGGGGGCCGGGAGTGGGGTCGGGAATGAGCAGTTCTTC. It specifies CASSPWGAGSGVGNEQFF.

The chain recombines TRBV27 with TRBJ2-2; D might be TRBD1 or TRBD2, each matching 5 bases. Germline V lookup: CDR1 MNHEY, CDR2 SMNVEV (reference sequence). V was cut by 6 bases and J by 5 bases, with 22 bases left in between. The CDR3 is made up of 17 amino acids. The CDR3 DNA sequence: TGTGCCAGCAGCCCCGGTACCGGGACCACGGGGACCGGGGAGCTGTTTTTT. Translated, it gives CASSPGTGTTGTGELFF.

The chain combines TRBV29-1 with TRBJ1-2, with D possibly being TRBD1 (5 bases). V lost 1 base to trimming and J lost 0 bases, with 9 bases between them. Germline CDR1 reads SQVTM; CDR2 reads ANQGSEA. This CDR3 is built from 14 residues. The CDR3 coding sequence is TGCAGCGTTGAAGGTGGGGCAGCTAACTATGGCTACACCTTC. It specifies CSVEGGAANYGYTF.

The CDR3 DNA follows: TGTGCCATCGGGAGCGGGAGGGCCGACGAGCAGTACTTC. Amino acid sequence: CAIGSGRADEQYF. The chain uses TRBV10-3 and TRBJ2-7, with TRBD2 matching over 10 bases. Germline CDR1 is ENHRY and CDR2 is SYGVKD. The CDR3 is made up of 13 amino acids. Trimming removed 8 bases from V and 5 bases from J; junction bases left unmatched: 6.

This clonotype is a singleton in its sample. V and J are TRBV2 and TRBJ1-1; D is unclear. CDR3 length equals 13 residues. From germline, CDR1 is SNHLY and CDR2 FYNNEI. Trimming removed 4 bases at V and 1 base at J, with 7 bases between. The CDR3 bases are TGTGCCAGCAGTGCCGGTTCGAACACTGAAGCTTTCTTT. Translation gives CASSAGSNTEAFF.

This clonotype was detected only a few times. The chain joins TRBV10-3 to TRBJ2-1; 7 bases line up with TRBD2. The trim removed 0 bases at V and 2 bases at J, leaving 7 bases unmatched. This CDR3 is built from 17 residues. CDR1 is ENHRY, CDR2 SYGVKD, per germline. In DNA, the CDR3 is TGTGCCATCAGTGAGTCGAAGGGACTACCGACCTACAATGAGCAGTTCTTC. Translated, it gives CAISESKGLPTYNEQFF.

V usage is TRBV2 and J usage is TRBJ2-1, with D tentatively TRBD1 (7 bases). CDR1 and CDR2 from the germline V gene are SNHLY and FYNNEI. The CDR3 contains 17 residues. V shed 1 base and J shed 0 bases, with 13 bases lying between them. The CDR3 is CASSEGRDSSSYNEQFF. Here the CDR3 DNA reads TGTGCCAGCAGTGAAGGGAGGGACAGTAGCTCCTACAATGAGCAGTTCTTC.

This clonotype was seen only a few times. The CDR3 region has the DNA TGTGCCAGCAGTTTATCTATAGACCTCGGAGGGACTGAAGCTTTCTTT. It codes for CASSLSIDLGGTEAFF. V gene TRBV28 combines with J gene TRBJ1-1; the D is unclear. The CDR3 has 16 residues. Germline V gene data show CDR1 as MDHEN and CDR2 as SYDVKM. The V end lost 1 base, the J end lost 5 bases, and 17 bases lay between the germline ends. The full variable domain, completed using reference TRBV28 and TRBJ1-1, is DVKVTQSSRYLVKRTGEKVFLECVQDMDHENMFWYRQDPGLGLRLIYFSYDVKMKEKGDIPEGYSVSREKKERFSLILESASTNQTSMYLCASSLSIDLGGTEAFFGQGTRLTVV.

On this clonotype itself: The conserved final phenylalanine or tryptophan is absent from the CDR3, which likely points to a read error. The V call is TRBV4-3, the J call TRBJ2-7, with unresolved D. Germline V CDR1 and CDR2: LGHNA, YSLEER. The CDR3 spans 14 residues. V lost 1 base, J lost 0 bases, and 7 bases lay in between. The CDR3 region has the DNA TGCGCCAGCAGCCAAGGTCACAGCTCCTACGAGCAGTACTCC. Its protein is CASSQGHSSYEQYS.

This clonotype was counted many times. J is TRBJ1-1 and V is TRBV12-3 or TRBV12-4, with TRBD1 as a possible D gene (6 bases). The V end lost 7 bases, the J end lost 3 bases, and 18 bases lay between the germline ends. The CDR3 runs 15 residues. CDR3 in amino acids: CASTLWGRGDTEAFF. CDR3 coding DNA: TGTGCCAGCACTCTTTGGGGGCGAGGGGACACTGAAGCTTTCTTT.

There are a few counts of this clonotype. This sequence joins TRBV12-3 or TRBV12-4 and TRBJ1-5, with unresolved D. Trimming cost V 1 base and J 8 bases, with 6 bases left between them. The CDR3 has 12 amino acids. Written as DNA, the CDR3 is TGTGCCAGCAGTTTAGGGGGAGAGCCCCAGCATTTT. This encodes CASSLGGEPQHF.

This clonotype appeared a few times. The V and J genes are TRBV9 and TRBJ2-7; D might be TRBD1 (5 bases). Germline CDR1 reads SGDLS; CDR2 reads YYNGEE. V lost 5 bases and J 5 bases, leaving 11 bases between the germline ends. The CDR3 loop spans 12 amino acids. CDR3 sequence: CASSSGFDEQYF. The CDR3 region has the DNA TGTGCCAGCAGTTCAGGGTTTGACGAGCAGTACTTC.

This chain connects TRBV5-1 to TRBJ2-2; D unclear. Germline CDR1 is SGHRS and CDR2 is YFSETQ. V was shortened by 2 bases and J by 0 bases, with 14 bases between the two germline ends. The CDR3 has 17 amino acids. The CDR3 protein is CASSFWEHRPNTGELFF. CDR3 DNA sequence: TGCGCCAGCAGCTTTTGGGAACACCGACCGAACACCGGGGAGCTGTTTTTT.

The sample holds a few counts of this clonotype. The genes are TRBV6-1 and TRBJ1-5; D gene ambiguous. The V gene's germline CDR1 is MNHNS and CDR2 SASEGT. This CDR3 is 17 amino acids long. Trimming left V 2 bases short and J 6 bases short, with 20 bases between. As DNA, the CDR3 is TGTGCCAGCAGTGAATGGGCCATGAGCCCCCGGAGTCAGCCCCAGCATTTT. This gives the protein CASSEWAMSPRSQPQHF.

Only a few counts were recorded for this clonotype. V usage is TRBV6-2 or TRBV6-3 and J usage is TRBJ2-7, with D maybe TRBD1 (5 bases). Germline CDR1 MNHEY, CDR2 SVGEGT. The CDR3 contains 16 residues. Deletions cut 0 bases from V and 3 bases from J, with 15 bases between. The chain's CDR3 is CASSYSLDSALYEQYF. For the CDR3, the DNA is TGTGCCAGCAGTTACTCCCTCGACAGTGCCCTCTACGAGCAGTACTTC.

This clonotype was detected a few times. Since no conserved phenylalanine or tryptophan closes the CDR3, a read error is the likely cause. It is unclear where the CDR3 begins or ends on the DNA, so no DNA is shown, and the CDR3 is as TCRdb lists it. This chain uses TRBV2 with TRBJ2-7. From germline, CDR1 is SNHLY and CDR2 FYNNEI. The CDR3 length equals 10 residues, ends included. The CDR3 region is CASRGPDPTI.

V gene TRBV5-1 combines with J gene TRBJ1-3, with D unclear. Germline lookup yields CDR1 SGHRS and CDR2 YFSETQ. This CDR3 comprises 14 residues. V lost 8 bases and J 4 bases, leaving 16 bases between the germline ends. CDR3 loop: CASSTVGWGNTIYF. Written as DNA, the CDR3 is TGCGCCAGTTCCACGGTGGGCTGGGGAAACACCATATATTTT.

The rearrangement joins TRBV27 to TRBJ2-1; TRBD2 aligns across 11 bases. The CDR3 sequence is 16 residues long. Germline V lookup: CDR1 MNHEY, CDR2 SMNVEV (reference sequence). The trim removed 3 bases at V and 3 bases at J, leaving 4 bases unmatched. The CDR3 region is CASSLTSGKIYNEQFF. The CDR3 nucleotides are TGTGCCAGCAGTTTGACTAGCGGGAAAATCTACAATGAGCAGTTCTTC.

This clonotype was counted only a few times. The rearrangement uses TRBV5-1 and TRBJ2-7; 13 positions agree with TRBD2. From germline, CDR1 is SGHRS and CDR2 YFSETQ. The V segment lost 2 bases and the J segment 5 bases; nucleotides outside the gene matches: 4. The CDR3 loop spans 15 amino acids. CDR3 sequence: CASSLLAGGPNEQYF. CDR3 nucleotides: TGCGCCAGCAGCTTACTAGCGGGAGGGCCTAACGAGCAGTACTTC. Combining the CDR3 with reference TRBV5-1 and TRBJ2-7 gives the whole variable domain KAGVTQTPRYLIKTRGQQVTLSCSPISGHRSVSWYQQTPGQGLQFLFEYFSETQRNKGNFPGRFSGRQFSNSRSEMNVSTLELGDSALYLCASSLLAGGPNEQYFGPGTRLTVT.

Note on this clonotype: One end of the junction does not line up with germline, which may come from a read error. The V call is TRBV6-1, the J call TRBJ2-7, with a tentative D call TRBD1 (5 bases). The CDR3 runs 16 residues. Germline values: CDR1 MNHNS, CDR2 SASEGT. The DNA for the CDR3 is TGTGCCAGCAGTGAAGCGGGGCGGAAAGACTCCTACGAGCAGGACTTC. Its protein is CASSEAGRKDSYEQDF.

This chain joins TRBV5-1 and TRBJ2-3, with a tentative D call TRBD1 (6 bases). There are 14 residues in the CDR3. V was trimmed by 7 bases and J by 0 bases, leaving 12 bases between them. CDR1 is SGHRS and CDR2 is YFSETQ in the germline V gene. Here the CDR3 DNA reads TGCGCCAGCCCCCAGGGGCCAAGCACAGATACGCAGTATTTT. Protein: CASPQGPSTDTQYF. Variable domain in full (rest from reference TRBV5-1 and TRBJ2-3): KAGVTQTPRYLIKTRGQQVTLSCSPISGHRSVSWYQQTPGQGLQFLFEYFSETQRNKGNFPGRFSGRQFSNSRSEMNVSTLELGDSALYLCASPQGPSTDTQYFGPGTRLTVL.